These T cell receptor beta chains were read from a single sample in a study of a mutant IDH1 vaccine in newly diagnosed glioma. Clones were sequenced by immunoSEQ multiplex PCR, and TCRdb holds only the in-frame ones, with some missing. The top ten clones hold less than 3% of a sample with fewer than 35,000 clones, roughly 90% of them seen once. Their antigens remain unidentified. The material was PBMCs, obtained from a glioma patient whose treatment included an IDH1 peptide vaccine. All receptors derive from a man aged 35-49 years with glioma. Both conserved end residues are part of each CDR3. The D gene is left open where the match is weak. Expanded clones are given a class, and other clones once, few, many or no size at all.

d_gene	abundance	v_gene	j_gene	CDR3aa	CDR3nt
TRBD2	few	TRBV5-1	TRBJ2-2	CASSTRTSGGNTGELFF	TGCGCCAGCAGCACACGGACTAGCGGGGGCAACACCGGGGAGCTGTTTTTT
TRBD1	NA	TRBV4-3	TRBJ1-1	CASSQWGTGDGNTEAFF	TGCGCCAGCAGCCAATGGGGGACAGGGGACGGGAACACTGAAGCTTTCTTT
NA	NA	TRBV30	TRBJ2-5	CAWSLGYSLGPETQYF	TGTGCCTGGAGCCTAGGGTACAGCCTAGGGCCGGAGACCCAGTACTTC
NA	NA	TRBV5-4	TRBJ1-2	CASSPRQGSNYGYTF	TGTGCCAGCAGCCCTAGGCAAGGGTCGAACTATGGCTACACCTTC
NA	NA	TRBV6-5	TRBJ2-1	CASSLRDVAYNEQFF	TGTGCCAGCAGTTTGCGGGACGTAGCCTACAATGAGCAGTTCTTC
TRBD1	NA	TRBV5-1	TRBJ1-1	CASRTGGNTEAFF	TGCGCCAGTCGGACAGGGGGAAACACTGAAGCTTTCTTT
NA	NA	TRBV4-2	TRBJ1-2	CASSPQGWVLNYGYTF	TGTGCCAGCAGCCCACAAGGGTGGGTTTTAAACTATGGCTACACCTTC
TRBD1	NA	TRBV7-9	TRBJ2-1	CAGQGQGRYEQFF	TGTGCCGGGCAGGGACAGGGGAGGTATGAGCAGTTCTTC
TRBD2	once	TRBV7-6	TRBJ2-7	CASSPMPGLPHEQYF	TGTGCCAGCAGCCCGATGCCGGGACTACCTCACGAGCAGTACTTC
NA	NA	TRBV10-3	TRBJ2-7	CATRQGAPYEQYF	TGTGCCACCCGGCAGGGTGCTCCCTACGAGCAGTACTTC
NA	NA	TRBV7-9	TRBJ1-1	CASSLTGETEAFF	TGTGCCAGCAGCTTAACCGGGGAGACTGAAGCTTTCTTT
TRBD1	NA	TRBV6-1	TRBJ1-4	CASSPTGGLGEKLFF	TGTGCCAGCAGTCCTACAGGGGGCTTAGGTGAAAAACTGTTTTTT
TRBD1	NA	TRBV4-3	TRBJ1-5	CASSQGTGGWQPQHF	TGCGCCAGCAGCCAAGGGACAGGGGGCTGGCAGCCCCAGCATTTT
NA	few	TRBV28	TRBJ2-2	CASSLHTNTGELFF	TGTGCCAGCAGTTTACACACGAACACCGGGGAGCTGTTTTTT
NA	NA	TRBV6-1	TRBJ1-2	CASNSLRTVHGYTF	TGTGCCAGCAACTCTCTTAGGACAGTTCATGGCTACACCTTC
NA	NA	TRBV28	TRBJ1-2	CASSLEQGYGYTF	TGTGCCAGCAGTTTGGAACAGGGCTATGGCTACACCTTC